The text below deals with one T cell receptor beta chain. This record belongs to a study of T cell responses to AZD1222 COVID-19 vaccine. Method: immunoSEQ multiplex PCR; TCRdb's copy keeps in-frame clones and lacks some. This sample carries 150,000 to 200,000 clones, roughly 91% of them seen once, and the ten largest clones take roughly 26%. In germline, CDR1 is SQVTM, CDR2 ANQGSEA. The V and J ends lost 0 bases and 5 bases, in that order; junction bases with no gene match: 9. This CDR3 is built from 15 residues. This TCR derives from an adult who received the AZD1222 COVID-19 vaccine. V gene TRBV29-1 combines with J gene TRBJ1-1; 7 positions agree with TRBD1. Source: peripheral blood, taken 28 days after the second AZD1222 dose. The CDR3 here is CSVEDMRGLRTEAFF. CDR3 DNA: TGCAGCGTTGAAGACATGAGGGGGCTTCGGACTGAAGCTTTCTTT.